This T cell receptor beta chain was observed in a study of T cells in Graves' hyperthyroidism and ophthalmopathy. Looking at the study overall: Peripheral blood was taken when the disease was first diagnosed, before any treatment began.

The investigators amplified TCR beta CDR3 regions from RNA transcripts. The TCR CDR3 was amplified in a first-round RT-PCR using the HTBI primer set. MiXCR, applied by TCRdb to the multiplex PCR reads, yields one record per CDR3 protein. The sample gives fewer than 250,000 distinct CDR3 sequences, about 24% of which show up once; around 40% is in the top ten. On this clonotype itself: Its specificity is unknown.

Diagnoses rested on clinical symptoms, serum thyroxine and TRAb, thyroid ultrasound and orbital computed tomography. Findings and caveats of the study: Most expanded thyroid clonotypes above 0.001 also appeared in blood.

Source material: blood. This TCR was recovered from a woman between 40 and 50 years old with Graves' ophthalmopathy.

Here the CDR3 reads CASSQGTVYEQFF. CDR3 bases: TGTGCCAGCAGCCAGGGGACAGTCTACGAGCAGTTCTTC. This sequence joins TRBV12-3 or TRBV12-4 and TRBJ2-7; TRBD1 matches at 7 bases. The end of the DNA aligns better with TRBJ2-1, so the J call may be wrong. The CDR3 loop spans 13 amino acids.